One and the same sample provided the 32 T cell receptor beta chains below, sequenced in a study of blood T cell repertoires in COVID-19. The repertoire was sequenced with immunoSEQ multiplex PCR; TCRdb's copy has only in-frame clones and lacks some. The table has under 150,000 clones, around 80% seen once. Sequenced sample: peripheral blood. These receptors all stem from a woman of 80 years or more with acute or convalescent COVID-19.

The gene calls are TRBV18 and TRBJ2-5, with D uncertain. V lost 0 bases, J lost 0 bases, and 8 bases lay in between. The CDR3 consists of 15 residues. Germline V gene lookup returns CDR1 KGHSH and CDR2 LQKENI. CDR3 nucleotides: TGTGCCAGCTCACCACCGGTAGTATACCAAGAGACCCAGTACTTC. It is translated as CASSPPVVYQETQYF.

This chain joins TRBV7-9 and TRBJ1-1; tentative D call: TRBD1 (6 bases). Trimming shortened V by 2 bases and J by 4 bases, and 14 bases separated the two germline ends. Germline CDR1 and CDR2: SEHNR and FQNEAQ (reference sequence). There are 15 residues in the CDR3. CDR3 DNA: TGTGCCAGCAGCTTATGGGGGGGCAGGATCACTGAAGCTTTCTTT. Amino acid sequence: CASSLWGGRITEAFF.

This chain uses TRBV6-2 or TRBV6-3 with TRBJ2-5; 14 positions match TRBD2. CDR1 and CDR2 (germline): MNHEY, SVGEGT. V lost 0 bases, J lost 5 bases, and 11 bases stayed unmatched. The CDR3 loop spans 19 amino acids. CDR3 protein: CASSYSATSGRVAGETQYF. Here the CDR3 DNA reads TGTGCCAGCAGTTACTCGGCGACTAGCGGGAGGGTCGCCGGGGAGACCCAGTACTTC.

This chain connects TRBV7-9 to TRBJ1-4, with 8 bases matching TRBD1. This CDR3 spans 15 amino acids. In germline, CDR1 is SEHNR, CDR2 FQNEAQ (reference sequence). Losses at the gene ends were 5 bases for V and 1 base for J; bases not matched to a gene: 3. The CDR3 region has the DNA TGTGCCAGCAGCACAGGACAGGGAACTAATGAAAAACTGTTTTTT. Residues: CASSTGQGTNEKLFF.

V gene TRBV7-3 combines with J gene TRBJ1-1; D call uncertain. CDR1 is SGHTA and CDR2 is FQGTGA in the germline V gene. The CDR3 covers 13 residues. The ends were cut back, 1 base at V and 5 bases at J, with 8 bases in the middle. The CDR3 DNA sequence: TGTGCCAGCAGCTTAAGGCGGGGAACTGAAGCTTTCTTT. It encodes CASSLRRGTEAFF.

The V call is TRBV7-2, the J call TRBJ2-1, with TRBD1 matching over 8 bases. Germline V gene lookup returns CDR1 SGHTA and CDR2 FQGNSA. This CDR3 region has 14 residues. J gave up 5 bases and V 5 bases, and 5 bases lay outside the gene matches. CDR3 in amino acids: CASSKGQDNNEQFF. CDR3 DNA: TGTGCCAGCAGCAAGGGACAGGACAACAATGAGCAGTTCTTC.

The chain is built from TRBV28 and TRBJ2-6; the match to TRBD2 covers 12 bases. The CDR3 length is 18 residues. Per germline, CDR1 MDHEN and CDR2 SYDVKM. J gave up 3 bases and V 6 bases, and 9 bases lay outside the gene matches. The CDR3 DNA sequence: TGTGCCAGCAGGCAGAGACTAGCGGGAGTGGGTGGGGCCAACGTCCTGACTTTC. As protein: CASRQRLAGVGGANVLTF.

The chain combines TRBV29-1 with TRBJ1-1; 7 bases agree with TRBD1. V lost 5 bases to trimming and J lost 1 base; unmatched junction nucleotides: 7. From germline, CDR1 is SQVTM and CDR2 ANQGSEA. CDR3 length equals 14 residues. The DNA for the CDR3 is TGCAGCGTTAACCCCGGGACAGAGAACACTGAAGCTTTCTTT. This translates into CSVNPGTENTEAFF. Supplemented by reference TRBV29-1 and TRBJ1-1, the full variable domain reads SAVISQKPSRDICQRGTSLTIQCQVDSQVTMMFWYRQQPGQSLTLIATANQGSEATYESGFVIDKFPISRPNLTFSTLTVSNMSPEDSSIYLCSVNPGTENTEAFFGQGTRLTVV.

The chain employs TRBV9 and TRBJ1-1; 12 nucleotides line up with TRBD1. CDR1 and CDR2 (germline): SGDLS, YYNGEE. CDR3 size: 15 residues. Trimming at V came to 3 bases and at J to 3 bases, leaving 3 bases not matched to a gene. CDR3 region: CASSEGTGGDTEAFF. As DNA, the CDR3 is TGTGCCAGCAGCGAGGGGACAGGGGGCGACACTGAAGCTTTCTTT.

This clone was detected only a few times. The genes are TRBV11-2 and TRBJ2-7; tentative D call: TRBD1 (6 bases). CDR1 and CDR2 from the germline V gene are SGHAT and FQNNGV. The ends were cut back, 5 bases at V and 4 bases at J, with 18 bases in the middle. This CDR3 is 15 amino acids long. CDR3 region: CASSVFTGTPYEQYF. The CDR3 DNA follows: TGTGCCAGCAGCGTCTTCACCGGGACACCGTACGAGCAGTACTTC.

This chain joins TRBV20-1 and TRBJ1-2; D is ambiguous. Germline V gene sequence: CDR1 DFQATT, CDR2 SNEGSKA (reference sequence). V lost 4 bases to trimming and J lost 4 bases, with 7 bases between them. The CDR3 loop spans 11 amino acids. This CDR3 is CSATGIYGYTF. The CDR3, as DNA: TGCAGTGCTACCGGTATCTATGGCTACACCTTC.

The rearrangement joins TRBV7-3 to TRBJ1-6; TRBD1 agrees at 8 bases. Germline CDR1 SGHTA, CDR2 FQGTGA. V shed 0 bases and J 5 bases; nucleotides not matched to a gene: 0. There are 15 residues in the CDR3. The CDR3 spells CASSLTGQDNSPLHF. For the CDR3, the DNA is TGTGCCAGCAGCTTAACGGGACAGGATAATTCACCCCTCCACTTT.

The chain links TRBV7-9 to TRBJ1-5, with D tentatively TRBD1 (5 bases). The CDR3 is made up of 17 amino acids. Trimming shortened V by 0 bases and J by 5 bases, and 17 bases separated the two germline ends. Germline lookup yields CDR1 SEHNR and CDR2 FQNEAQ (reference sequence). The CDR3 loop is CASSLASASSGDQPQHF. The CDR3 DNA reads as TGTGCCAGCAGCTTAGCATCGGCCTCCTCGGGGGATCAGCCCCAGCATTTT.

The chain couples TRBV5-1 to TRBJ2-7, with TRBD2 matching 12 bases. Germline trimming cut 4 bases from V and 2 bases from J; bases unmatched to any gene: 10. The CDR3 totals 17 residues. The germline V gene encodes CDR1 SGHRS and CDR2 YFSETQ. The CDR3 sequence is CASSRTPLAGGAYEQYF. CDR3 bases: TGCGCCAGCAGCCGGACGCCCCTAGCGGGGGGGGCCTACGAGCAGTACTTC.

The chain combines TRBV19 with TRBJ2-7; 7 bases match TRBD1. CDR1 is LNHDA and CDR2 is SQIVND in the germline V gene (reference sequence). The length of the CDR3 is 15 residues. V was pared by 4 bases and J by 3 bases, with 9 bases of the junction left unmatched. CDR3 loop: CASSKGQSGNYEQYF. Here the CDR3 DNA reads TGTGCCAGTAGTAAGGGACAGTCGGGGAACTACGAGCAGTACTTC. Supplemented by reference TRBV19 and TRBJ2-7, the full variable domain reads DGGITQSPKYLFRKEGQNVTLSCEQNLNHDAMYWYRQDPGQGLRLIYYSQIVNDFQKGDIAEGYSVSREKKESFPLTVTSAQKNPTAFYLCASSKGQSGNYEQYFGPGTRLTVT.

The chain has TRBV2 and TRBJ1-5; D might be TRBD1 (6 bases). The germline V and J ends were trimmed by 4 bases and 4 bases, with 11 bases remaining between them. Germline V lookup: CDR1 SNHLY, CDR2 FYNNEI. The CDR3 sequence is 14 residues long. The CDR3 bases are TGTGCCAGCAGTGTTCAGGGGATAAATCAGCCCCAGCATTTT. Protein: CASSVQGINQPQHF.

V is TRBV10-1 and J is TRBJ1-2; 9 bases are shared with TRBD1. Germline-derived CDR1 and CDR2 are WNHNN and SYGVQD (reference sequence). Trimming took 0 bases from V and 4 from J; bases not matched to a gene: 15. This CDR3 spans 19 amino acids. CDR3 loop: CASSESAGDREGRGYGYTF. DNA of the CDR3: TGCGCCAGCAGTGAGTCCGCAGGGGACAGGGAGGGTCGCGGCTATGGCTACACCTTC.

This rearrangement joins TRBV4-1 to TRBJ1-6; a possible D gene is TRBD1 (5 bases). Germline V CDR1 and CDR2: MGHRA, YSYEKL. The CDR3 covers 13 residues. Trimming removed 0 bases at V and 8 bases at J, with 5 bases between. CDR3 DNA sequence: TGCGCCAGCAGCCAAGACAGGGATTCACCCCTCCACTTT. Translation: CASSQDRDSPLHF.

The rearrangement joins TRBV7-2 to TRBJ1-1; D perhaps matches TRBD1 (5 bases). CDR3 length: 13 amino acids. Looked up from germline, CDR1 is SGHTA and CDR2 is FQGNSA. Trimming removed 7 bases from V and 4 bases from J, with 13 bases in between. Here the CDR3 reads CASTLMGGTEAFF. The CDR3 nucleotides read TGTGCCAGCACCCTAATGGGGGGCACTGAAGCTTTCTTT. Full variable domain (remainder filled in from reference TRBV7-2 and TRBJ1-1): GAGVSQSPSNKVTEKGKDVELRCDPISGHTALYWYRQSLGQGLEFLIYFQGNSAPDKSGLPSDRFSAERTGGSVSTLTIQRTQQEDSAVYLCASTLMGGTEAFFGQGTRLTVV.

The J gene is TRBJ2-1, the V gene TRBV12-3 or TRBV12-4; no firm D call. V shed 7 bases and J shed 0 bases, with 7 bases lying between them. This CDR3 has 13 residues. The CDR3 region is CASTPSSYNEQFF. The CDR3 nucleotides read TGTGCCAGCACCCCGAGCTCCTACAATGAGCAGTTCTTC.

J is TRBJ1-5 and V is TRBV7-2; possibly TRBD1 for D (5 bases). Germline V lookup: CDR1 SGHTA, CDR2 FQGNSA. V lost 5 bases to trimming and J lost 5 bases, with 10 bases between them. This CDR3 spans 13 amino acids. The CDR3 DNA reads TGTGCCAGCAGCGACGGGGGTTATCAGCCCCAGCATTTT. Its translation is CASSDGGYQPQHF.

The CDR3 protein is CASSFESSYEQYF. The DNA of the CDR3 is TGCGCCAGCAGCTTTGAGAGCTCCTACGAGCAGTACTTC. This rearrangement joins TRBV5-1 to TRBJ2-7; D remains ambiguous. Trimming removed 2 bases from V and 0 bases from J, with 6 bases in between. The CDR3 consists of 13 residues. Germline CDR1 reads SGHRS; CDR2 reads YFSETQ. Variable domain in full (rest from reference TRBV5-1 and TRBJ2-7): KAGVTQTPRYLIKTRGQQVTLSCSPISGHRSVSWYQQTPGQGLQFLFEYFSETQRNKGNFPGRFSGRQFSNSRSEMNVSTLELGDSALYLCASSFESSYEQYFGPGTRLTVT.

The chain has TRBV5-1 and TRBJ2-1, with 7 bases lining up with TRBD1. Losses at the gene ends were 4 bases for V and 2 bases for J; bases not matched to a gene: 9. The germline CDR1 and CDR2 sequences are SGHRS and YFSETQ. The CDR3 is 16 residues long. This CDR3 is CASSPQGVVTYNEQFF. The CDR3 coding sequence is TGCGCCAGCAGCCCTCAGGGGGTCGTTACCTACAATGAGCAGTTCTTC.

The CDR3 sequence is CASSPRPASGSTDTQYF. DNA of the CDR3: TGTGCCAGCTCACCACGACCGGCTAGCGGGAGCACAGATACGCAGTATTTT. This chain links TRBV18 with TRBJ2-3; TRBD2 aligns across 8 bases. The trim removed 1 base at V and 0 bases at J, leaving 6 bases unmatched. The CDR3 sequence is 17 residues long. The germline gives CDR1 KGHSH, CDR2 LQKENI.

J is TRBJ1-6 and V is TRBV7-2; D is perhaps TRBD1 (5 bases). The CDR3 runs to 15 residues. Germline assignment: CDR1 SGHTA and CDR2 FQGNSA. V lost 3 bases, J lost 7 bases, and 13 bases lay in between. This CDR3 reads CASSFQAGRNSPLHF. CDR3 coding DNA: TGTGCCAGCAGCTTCCAGGCGGGGCGAAATTCACCCCTCCACTTT.

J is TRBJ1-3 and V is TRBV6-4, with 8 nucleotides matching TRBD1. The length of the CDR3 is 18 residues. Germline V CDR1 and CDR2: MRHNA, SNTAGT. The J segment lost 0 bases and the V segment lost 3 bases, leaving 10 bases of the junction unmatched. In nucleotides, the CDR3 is TGTGCCAGCAGTGAAATAGGGCGGACAGGGCCCTCTGGAAACACCATATATTTT. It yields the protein CASSEIGRTGPSGNTIYF.

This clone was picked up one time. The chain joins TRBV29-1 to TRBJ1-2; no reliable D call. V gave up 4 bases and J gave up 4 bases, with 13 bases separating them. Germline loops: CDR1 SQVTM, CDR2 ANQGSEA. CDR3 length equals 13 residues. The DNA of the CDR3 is TGCAGCGTTGTTGTCGGGTTTTTCTATGGCTACACCTTC. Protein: CSVVVGFFYGYTF.

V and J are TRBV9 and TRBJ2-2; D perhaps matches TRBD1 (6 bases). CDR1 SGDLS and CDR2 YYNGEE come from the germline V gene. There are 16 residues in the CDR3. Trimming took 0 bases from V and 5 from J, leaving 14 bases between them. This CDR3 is CASSVVTGWSTGELFF. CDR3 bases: TGTGCCAGCAGCGTAGTAACAGGGTGGAGTACCGGGGAGCTGTTTTTT.

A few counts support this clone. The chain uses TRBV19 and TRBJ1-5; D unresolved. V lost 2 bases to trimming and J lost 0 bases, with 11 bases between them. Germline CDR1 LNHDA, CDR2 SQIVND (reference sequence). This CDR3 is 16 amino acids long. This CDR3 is CASSIFASSSNQPQHF. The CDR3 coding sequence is TGTGCCAGTAGTATATTTGCAAGCTCTAGCAATCAGCCCCAGCATTTT.

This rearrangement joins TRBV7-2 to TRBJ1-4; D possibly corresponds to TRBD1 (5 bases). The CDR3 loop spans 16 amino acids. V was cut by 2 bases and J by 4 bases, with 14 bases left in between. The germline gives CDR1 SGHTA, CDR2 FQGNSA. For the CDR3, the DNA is TGTGCCAGCAGCTTATCCCCAGGGTACGGTAATGAAAAACTGTTTTTT. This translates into CASSLSPGYGNEKLFF.

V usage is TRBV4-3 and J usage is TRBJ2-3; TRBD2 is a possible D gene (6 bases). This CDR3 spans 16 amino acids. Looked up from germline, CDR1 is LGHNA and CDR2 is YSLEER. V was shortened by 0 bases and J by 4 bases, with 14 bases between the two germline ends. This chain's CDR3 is CASSQDLGTSSDTQYF. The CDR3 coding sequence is TGCGCCAGCAGCCAAGATTTGGGTACTAGCTCAGATACGCAGTATTTT.

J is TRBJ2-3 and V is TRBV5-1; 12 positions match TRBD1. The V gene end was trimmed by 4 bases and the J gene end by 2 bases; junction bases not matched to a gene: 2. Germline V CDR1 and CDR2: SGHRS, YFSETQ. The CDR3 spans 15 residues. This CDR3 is CASSQGQGATDTQYF. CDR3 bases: TGCGCCAGCAGCCAGGGACAGGGGGCCACAGATACGCAGTATTTT. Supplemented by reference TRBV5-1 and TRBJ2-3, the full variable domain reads KAGVTQTPRYLIKTRGQQVTLSCSPISGHRSVSWYQQTPGQGLQFLFEYFSETQRNKGNFPGRFSGRQFSNSRSEMNVSTLELGDSALYLCASSQGQGATDTQYFGPGTRLTVL.